This is a list of T cell receptor beta chains from one sample in a study of Graves' ophthalmopathy and Graves' hyperthyroidism. Via MiXCR, TCRdb re-called the multiplex PCR reads, giving one row per CDR3 protein. The table lists some 410,000 distinct CDR3 sequences, under 25% of them singletons. Material for sequencing was peripheral blood. Receptors were obtained from a woman younger than 30 with stable Graves' hyperthyroidism. Each CDR3 is given with its conserved first and last residue. D genes are given only for firm matches. Clone size is not always given. Where it is, it says once, few, many or a class for expanded clones.

D	V	size	J	DNA	CDR3
NA	TRBV29-1	many	TRBJ2-7	TGCAGCGGAACGACCGGTTCCTACGAGCAGTACTTC	CSGTTGSYEQYF
NA	TRBV6-2/TRBV6-3	NA	TRBJ1-6	TGTGCCAGCAGTTACGTCGGGGGATATAATTCACCCCTCCACTTT	CASSYVGGYNSPLHF
NA	TRBV4-2	few	TRBJ2-5	TGTGCCAGCAGCCGGGGAGGGACAGACTCAGAGACCCAGTACTTC	CASSRGGTDSETQYF
NA	TRBV11-3	NA	TRBJ2-5	TGTGCCAGCAGCTTAGGCCCTAGGAACCAAGAGACCCAGTACTTC	CASSLGPRNQETQYF
NA	TRBV7-6	many	TRBJ2-7	TGTGCCAGCAGCTTAGCTAGCGGTGGCTCCTACGAGCAGTACTTC	CASSLASGGSYEQYF
NA	TRBV30	many	TRBJ2-6	TGTGCCTGGAGGACCGACGGCTCTGGGGCCAACGTCCTGACTTTC	CAWRTDGSGANVLTF
NA	TRBV6-1	NA	TRBJ1-5	TGTGCCAGCACCGAGGGAATAGATGGCAATCAGCCCCAGCATTTT	CASTEGIDGNQPQHF
NA	TRBV18	NA	TRBJ2-6	TGTGCCAGCTCGCACGACAGCTCTGGGGCCAACGTCCTGACTTTC	CASSHDSSGANVLTF
TRBD1	TRBV12-3/TRBV12-4	many	TRBJ1-2	TGTGCCAGCAGTCTTACAGGGGAGGGGAACTATGGCTACACCTTC	CASSLTGEGNYGYTF
NA	TRBV6-1	many	TRBJ2-2	TGTGCCAGCAGCGCCGCCGGAAGGAACACCGGGGAGCTGTTTTTT	CASSAAGRNTGELFF
TRBD2	TRBV3-1	many	TRBJ2-7	TGTGCCAGCAGCTCTGACCGACTAGCGGGAGCTTACGAGCAGTACTTC	CASSSDRLAGAYEQYF
TRBD1	TRBV5-6	few	TRBJ2-7	TGTGCCAGCAGCTTGGTACAGGGGTTGAACGAGCAGTACTTC	CASSLVQGLNEQYF
NA	TRBV2	NA	TRBJ1-2	TGTGCCAGCAGTGATGAGAGACCCTATGGTTACACCTTC	CASSDERPYGYTF
NA	TRBV6-1	NA	TRBJ2-7	TGTGCCAGCAGAGCTACAGGGTTTAGCTACGAGCAGTACTTC	CASRATGFSYEQYF
NA	TRBV12-3/TRBV12-4	many	TRBJ1-1	TGTGCCAGCAGTTTACCTGGGGTAGTAGCTTTCTTT	CASSLPGVVAFF
TRBD1	TRBV5-5	many	TRBJ2-7	TGTGCCAGCAGCTTTCACAGGGGACCTCTCTACGAGCAGTACTTC	CASSFHRGPLYEQYF
TRBD2	TRBV6-1	few	TRBJ2-7	TGTGCCAGCAGCTTTTCCGCCGGACTAGTATTAGGCGAGCAGTACTTC	CASSFSAGLVLGEQYF
NA	TRBV12-3/TRBV12-4	NA	TRBJ2-5	TGTGCCAGCAGTTTAATCGCGGAGGCCCCACTGGCTCCAGAGACCCAGTACTTC	CASSLIAEAPLAPETQYF
TRBD2	TRBV11-2	many	TRBJ2-5	TGTGCCAGCAGCCTACAGGGCGCGAGGACTAGCGGGCAAGAGACCCAGTACTTC	CASSLQGARTSGQETQYF
TRBD1	TRBV9	many	TRBJ1-2	TGTGCCAGCAGCCCCCTCGGGACAGCTTATGGCTACACCTTC	CASSPLGTAYGYTF
TRBD1	TRBV20-1	NA	TRBJ1-5	TGCAGTGCTAGTCTCCCTAGGAACAGGGGTAGCAATCAGCCCCAGCATTTT	CSASLPRNRGSNQPQHF
TRBD1	TRBV6-1	NA	TRBJ1-6	TGTGCCAGCAGTGTATTCGGGACAGCTAATTCACCCCTCCACTTT	CASSVFGTANSPLHF
TRBD1	TRBV11-2	NA	TRBJ1-2	TGTGCCAGCAGCTTCGGACAGGGAGTAAATGGCTACACCTTC	CASSFGQGVNGYTF
NA	TRBV27	many	TRBJ1-3	TGTGCCAGCAGTTCCTCCGCTGGGAACACCATATATTTT	CASSSSAGNTIYF
NA	TRBV6-4	many	TRBJ2-3	TGTGCCAGCAGTGACGGGGGGGCCCCAGATACGCAGTATTTT	CASSDGGAPDTQYF
NA	TRBV2	many	TRBJ1-2	TGTGCCAGCGGCTTTCTCTTCGACAGTTACTATGGCTACACCTTC	CASGFLFDSYYGYTF